This T cell receptor (beta chain) was identified in a study of T-cell reconstitution after alpha-beta-depleted transplantation in children. This clonotype was seen repeatedly, ten times or more. Using unique molecular identifiers, the investigators prepared the TCRbeta library. TCRdb processed the PCR reads anew with MiXCR; each CDR3 protein has one entry. The repertoire holds around 600,000 distinct CDR3 sequences, with roughly 15% as singletons. The sample in question was PBMCs from the stem cell graft donor, obtained from the stem cell graft. The clonotype originates from a human donor who donated a stem cell graft to a child with acute myeloid leukemia.

The CDR3 loop reads CSAEVTAGRAQHF. CDR3 sequence (DNA): TGCAGTGCCGAGGTGACAGCAGGCCGGGCCCAGCATTTT. The V call is TRBV20-1, the J call TRBJ1-5, with a tentative D call TRBD1 (5 bases). This CDR3 is built from 13 residues. In germline, CDR1 is DFQATT, CDR2 SNEGSKA (reference sequence). V gave up 6 bases and J gave up 11 bases, with 20 bases separating them.